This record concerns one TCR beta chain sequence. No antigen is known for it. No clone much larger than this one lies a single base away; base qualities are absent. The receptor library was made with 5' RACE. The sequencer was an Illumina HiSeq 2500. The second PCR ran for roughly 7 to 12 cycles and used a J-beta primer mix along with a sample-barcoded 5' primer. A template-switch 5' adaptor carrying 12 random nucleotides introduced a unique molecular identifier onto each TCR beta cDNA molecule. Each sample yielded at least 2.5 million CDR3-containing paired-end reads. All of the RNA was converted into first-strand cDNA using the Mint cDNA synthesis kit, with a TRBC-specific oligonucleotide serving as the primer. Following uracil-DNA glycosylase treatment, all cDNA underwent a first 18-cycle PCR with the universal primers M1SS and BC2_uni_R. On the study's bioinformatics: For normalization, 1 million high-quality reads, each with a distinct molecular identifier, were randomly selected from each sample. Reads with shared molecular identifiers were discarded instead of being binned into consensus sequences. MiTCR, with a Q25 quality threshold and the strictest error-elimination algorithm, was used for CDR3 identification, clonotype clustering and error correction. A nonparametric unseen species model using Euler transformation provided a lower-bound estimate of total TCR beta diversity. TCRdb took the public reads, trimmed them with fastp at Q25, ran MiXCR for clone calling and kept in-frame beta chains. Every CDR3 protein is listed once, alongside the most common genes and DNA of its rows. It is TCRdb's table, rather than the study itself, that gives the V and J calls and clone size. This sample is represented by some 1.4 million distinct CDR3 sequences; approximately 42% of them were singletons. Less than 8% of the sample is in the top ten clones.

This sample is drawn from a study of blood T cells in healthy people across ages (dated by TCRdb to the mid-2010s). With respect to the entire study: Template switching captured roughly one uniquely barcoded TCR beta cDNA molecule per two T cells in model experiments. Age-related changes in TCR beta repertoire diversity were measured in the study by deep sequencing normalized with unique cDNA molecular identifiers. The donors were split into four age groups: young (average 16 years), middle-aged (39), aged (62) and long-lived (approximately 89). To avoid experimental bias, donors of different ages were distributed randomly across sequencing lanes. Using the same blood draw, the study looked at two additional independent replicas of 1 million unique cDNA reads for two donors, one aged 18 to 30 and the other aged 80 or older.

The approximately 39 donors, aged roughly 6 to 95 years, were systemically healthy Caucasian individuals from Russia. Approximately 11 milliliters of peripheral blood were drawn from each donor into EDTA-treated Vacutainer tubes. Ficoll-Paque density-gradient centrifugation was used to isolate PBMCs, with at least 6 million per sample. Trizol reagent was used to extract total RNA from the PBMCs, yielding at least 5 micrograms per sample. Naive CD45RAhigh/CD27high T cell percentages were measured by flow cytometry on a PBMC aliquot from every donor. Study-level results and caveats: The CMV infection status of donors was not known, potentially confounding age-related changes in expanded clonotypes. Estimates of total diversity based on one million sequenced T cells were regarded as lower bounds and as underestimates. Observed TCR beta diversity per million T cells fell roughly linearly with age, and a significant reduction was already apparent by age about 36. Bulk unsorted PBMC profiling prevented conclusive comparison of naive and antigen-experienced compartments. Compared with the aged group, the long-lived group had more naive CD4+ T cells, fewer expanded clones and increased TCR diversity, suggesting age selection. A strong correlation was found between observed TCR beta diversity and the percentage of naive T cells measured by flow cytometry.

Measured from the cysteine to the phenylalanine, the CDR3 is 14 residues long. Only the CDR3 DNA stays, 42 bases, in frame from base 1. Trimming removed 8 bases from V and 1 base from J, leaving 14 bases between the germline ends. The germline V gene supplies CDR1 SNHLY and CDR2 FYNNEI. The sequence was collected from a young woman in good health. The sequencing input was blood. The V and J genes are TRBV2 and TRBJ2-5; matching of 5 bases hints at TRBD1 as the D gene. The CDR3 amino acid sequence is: CASRSTVTQETQYF. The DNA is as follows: TGTGCCAGCCGATCGACAGTGACCCAAGAGACCCAGTACTTC.